This is a list of T cell receptor beta chains from one sample in a study of blood T cell repertoires in COVID-19. Clones were read by immunoSEQ multiplex PCR, and TCRdb kept only the in-frame ones, dropping some. The sample consists of roughly 230,000 clones, 80% to 90% of them appearing once. Material: peripheral blood. The receptors come from a man in his forties with active or convalescent COVID-19. The CDR3 runs from the conserved cysteine through the conserved F or W. A D gene is named only where the DNA matches it firmly. Size values are once, few and many counts, or a class for expanded clones, and some rows have none.

cdr3_nt: TGTGCTAGCAGCTTAGGGCTAGCGGGAGGAGAGACCCAGTACTTC
cdr3_aa: CASSLGLAGGETQYF
j_call: TRBJ2-5
d_call: TRBD2
v_call: TRBV7-7
clone_size: NA

cdr3_nt: TGTGCCAGCAGCCAAGCCCTCGGCGGGAGCTCCTACGAGCAGTACTTC
cdr3_aa: CASSQALGGSSYEQYF
j_call: TRBJ2-7
d_call: TRBD2
v_call: TRBV3-1/TRBV3-2
clone_size: NA

cdr3_nt: TGTGCCAGCGAACCGGGATCGACCCCCGAGCAGTACTTC
cdr3_aa: CASEPGSTPEQYF
j_call: TRBJ2-7
d_call: NA
v_call: TRBV7-9
clone_size: NA

cdr3_nt: TGTGCCAGCAGTTTCGCTACAGGGGGCGTCTCCGGGGAGCTGTTTTTT
cdr3_aa: CASSFATGGVSGELFF
j_call: TRBJ2-2
d_call: TRBD1
v_call: TRBV27
clone_size: NA

cdr3_nt: TGTGCCAGCAGTTCCTCGACTCAAAAGCAGTACTTC
cdr3_aa: CASSSSTQKQYF
j_call: TRBJ2-7
d_call: NA
v_call: TRBV28
clone_size: few

cdr3_nt: TGTGCCAGCAGCTTAGGGGGGGTACAAAACAATGAGCAGTTCTTC
cdr3_aa: CASSLGGVQNNEQFF
j_call: TRBJ2-1
d_call: NA
v_call: TRBV7-2
clone_size: NA

cdr3_nt: TGTGCCAGCAGTTTATTCCGAGAATCACCCCTCCACTTT
cdr3_aa: CASSLFRESPLHF
j_call: TRBJ1-6
d_call: NA
v_call: TRBV28
clone_size: NA

cdr3_nt: TGCGCCAGCAGCTTGGGGACAGGGAACATTCAGTACTTC
cdr3_aa: CASSLGTGNIQYF
j_call: TRBJ2-4
d_call: TRBD1
v_call: TRBV5-1
clone_size: few

cdr3_nt: TGCGCCAGCAGTGAATCAGTGAACACTGAAGCTTTCTTT
cdr3_aa: CASSESVNTEAFF
j_call: TRBJ1-1
d_call: NA
v_call: TRBV10-1
clone_size: once

cdr3_nt: TGTGCCAGCAGTGAATTCGACCGGGGGGACGAACTGTTTTTT
cdr3_aa: CASSEFDRGDELFF
j_call: TRBJ1-4
d_call: NA
v_call: TRBV25-1
clone_size: NA

cdr3_nt: TGTGCCAGCCAGGGCAGAGACACCGGGGAGCTGTTTTTT
cdr3_aa: CASQGRDTGELFF
j_call: TRBJ2-2
d_call: NA
v_call: TRBV7-9
clone_size: NA

cdr3_nt: TGTGCCAGCAGCTTGTCCTGGACTAGGTCCGATACGCAGTATTTT
cdr3_aa: CASSLSWTRSDTQYF
j_call: TRBJ2-3
d_call: TRBD2
v_call: TRBV11-2
clone_size: NA

cdr3_nt: TGTGCCAGCAGTGGTTTTGGTGCGGCAGAAAAACTGTTTTTT
cdr3_aa: CASSGFGAAEKLFF
j_call: TRBJ1-4
d_call: NA
v_call: TRBV27
clone_size: NA

cdr3_nt: TGTGCCAGCAGCGAGACAGCTAATTCACCCCTCCACTTT
cdr3_aa: CASSETANSPLHF
j_call: TRBJ1-6
d_call: NA
v_call: TRBV6-4
clone_size: NA

cdr3_nt: TGCGCCAGCAGAAGGGACAGAGCGACGGGGACCCAGTACTTC
cdr3_aa: CASRRDRATGTQYF
j_call: TRBJ2-5
d_call: TRBD1
v_call: TRBV10-2
clone_size: NA

cdr3_nt: TGTGCCAGCTCACCACCAGGGAGGGTTGGTCAGCCCCAGCATTTT
cdr3_aa: CASSPPGRVGQPQHF
j_call: TRBJ1-5
d_call: NA
v_call: TRBV18
clone_size: NA

cdr3_nt: TGTGCCAGCAGCACCAGGGGGCTCCGGCCCCAGCATTTT
cdr3_aa: CASSTRGLRPQHF
j_call: TRBJ1-5
d_call: NA
v_call: TRBV21-1
clone_size: NA

cdr3_nt: TGTGCCAGCAGCGAGAAAAACTATGGCTACACCTTC
cdr3_aa: CASSEKNYGYTF
j_call: TRBJ1-2
d_call: NA
v_call: TRBV2
clone_size: NA

cdr3_nt: TGTGCCAGCAGCTCGACTAGCGGGGGCAAGAATGAGCAGTTCTTC
cdr3_aa: CASSSTSGGKNEQFF
j_call: TRBJ2-1
d_call: TRBD2
v_call: TRBV11-2
clone_size: NA

cdr3_nt: TGTGCCAGCAGCTTTACTAGCGGGAGTTTCGTAGAGACCCAGTACTTC
cdr3_aa: CASSFTSGSFVETQYF
j_call: TRBJ2-5
d_call: TRBD2
v_call: TRBV11-2
clone_size: NA

cdr3_nt: TGTGCCAGCAGTCCTTGGGACAAAGAATCCTACGAGCAGTACTTC
cdr3_aa: CASSPWDKESYEQYF
j_call: TRBJ2-7
d_call: NA
v_call: TRBV6-5
clone_size: once

cdr3_nt: TGCGCCAGCAGCTTGGAGGGAAGGGGTGGAAACACCATATATTTT
cdr3_aa: CASSLEGRGGNTIYF
j_call: TRBJ1-3
d_call: NA
v_call: TRBV5-1
clone_size: NA

cdr3_nt: TGTGCCAGCAGCCCGGGGGAGGGCGGGGCAGATACGCAGTATTTT
cdr3_aa: CASSPGEGGADTQYF
j_call: TRBJ2-3
d_call: TRBD2
v_call: TRBV5-5
clone_size: NA

cdr3_nt: TGTGCCAGCAGCACAAAAGGGACTAGCGGCACAGATACGCAGTATTTT
cdr3_aa: CASSTKGTSGTDTQYF
j_call: TRBJ2-3
d_call: TRBD2
v_call: TRBV7-2
clone_size: NA

cdr3_nt: TGTGCCAGCAGCGGAACAGGGGGCCAGGAACTGAACACTGAAGCTTTCTTT
cdr3_aa: CASSGTGGQELNTEAFF
j_call: TRBJ1-1
d_call: TRBD1
v_call: TRBV5-4
clone_size: NA

cdr3_nt: TGTGCCAGCATCTATAGACAGGGCAGCAATCAGCCCCAGCATTTT
cdr3_aa: CASIYRQGSNQPQHF
j_call: TRBJ1-5
d_call: TRBD1
v_call: TRBV28
clone_size: NA

cdr3_nt: TGTGCCAGCATCCGTTCGACCTCTGAGGAAGGCTACACCTTC
cdr3_aa: CASIRSTSEEGYTF
j_call: TRBJ1-2
d_call: NA
v_call: TRBV2
clone_size: NA

cdr3_nt: TGCAGTGCTAGTGACACAGGGCTCGGCAATCAGCCCCAGCATTTT
cdr3_aa: CSASDTGLGNQPQHF
j_call: TRBJ1-5
d_call: NA
v_call: TRBV20-1
clone_size: NA

cdr3_nt: TGCGCCAGCAGCTCGGGACAGGGGGCGAGGGAGACCCAGTACTTC
cdr3_aa: CASSSGQGARETQYF
j_call: TRBJ2-5
d_call: TRBD1
v_call: TRBV5-1
clone_size: NA

cdr3_nt: TGTGCCAGCAGCCCAAGGGACAGCTCCACTGGCTACACCTTC
cdr3_aa: CASSPRDSSTGYTF
j_call: TRBJ1-2
d_call: TRBD1
v_call: TRBV11-3
clone_size: NA

cdr3_nt: TGCGCCAGCAGCCAAGCCTTCAGGGACAATGAGCAGTTCTTC
cdr3_aa: CASSQAFRDNEQFF
j_call: TRBJ2-1
d_call: NA
v_call: TRBV4-1
clone_size: NA

cdr3_nt: TGTGCCAGCAGTTTTGGGGGGTTGACTGAAGCTTTCTTT
cdr3_aa: CASSFGGLTEAFF
j_call: TRBJ1-1
d_call: NA
v_call: TRBV28
clone_size: NA

cdr3_nt: TGCGCCAGCAGCTTGTTGGCCAGGGGTTTCACTGAAGCTTTCTTT
cdr3_aa: CASSLLARGFTEAFF
j_call: TRBJ1-1
d_call: NA
v_call: TRBV5-1
clone_size: NA

cdr3_nt: TGTGCTAGCAGCGCCGGGACTAGCGGGAGTTTTGATGAGCAGTTCTTC
cdr3_aa: CASSAGTSGSFDEQFF
j_call: TRBJ2-1
d_call: TRBD2
v_call: TRBV7-7
clone_size: NA

cdr3_nt: TGTGCCAGCTCTAGAGGGTTATACGAGCAGTACTTC
cdr3_aa: CASSRGLYEQYF
j_call: TRBJ2-7
d_call: NA
v_call: TRBV12-3/TRBV12-4
clone_size: NA

cdr3_nt: TGCGCCAGCAGCGGGGACACGAACAGGGGTGAAAAACTGTTTTTT
cdr3_aa: CASSGDTNRGEKLFF
j_call: TRBJ1-4
d_call: TRBD1
v_call: TRBV5-1
clone_size: NA

cdr3_nt: TGTGCCAGCAGCGTACCACAGGGGGACTACGAGCAGTACTTC
cdr3_aa: CASSVPQGDYEQYF
j_call: TRBJ2-7
d_call: TRBD1
v_call: TRBV11-3
clone_size: NA

cdr3_nt: TGTGCCTGGAGTGGGGCCGGGACTAGCGGGGGCAATGAGCAGTTCTTC
cdr3_aa: CAWSGAGTSGGNEQFF
j_call: TRBJ2-1
d_call: TRBD2
v_call: TRBV30
clone_size: NA

cdr3_nt: TGCGCCAGTCAATTACAGGGGGCGCGAAGAGGCCTATCTACGAACACTGAAGCTTTCTTT
cdr3_aa: CASQLQGARRGLSTNTEAFF
j_call: TRBJ1-1
d_call: TRBD1
v_call: TRBV5-1
clone_size: NA

cdr3_nt: TGTGCCTGCTCCCGGGGGGGGAGCAATCAGCCCCAGCATTTT
cdr3_aa: CACSRGGSNQPQHF
j_call: TRBJ1-5
d_call: NA
v_call: TRBV30
clone_size: NA

cdr3_nt: TGTGCCAGCAGTCGAGACCTCGGGGATGGCTACACCTTC
cdr3_aa: CASSRDLGDGYTF
j_call: TRBJ1-2
d_call: NA
v_call: TRBV6-5
clone_size: few

cdr3_nt: TGTGCCAGCAGCCCAATAGCGGGCGCCTACAATGAGCAGTTCTTC
cdr3_aa: CASSPIAGAYNEQFF
j_call: TRBJ2-1
d_call: TRBD2
v_call: TRBV3-1/TRBV3-2
clone_size: NA

cdr3_nt: TGTGCCAGCAGCCTCCCCCCCAGCACTGAAGCTTTCTTT
cdr3_aa: CASSLPPSTEAFF
j_call: TRBJ1-1
d_call: NA
v_call: TRBV5-8
clone_size: NA

cdr3_nt: TGTGCCAGCAGTTACTTACAGGGGAGAGGGACAGATACGCAGTATTTT
cdr3_aa: CASSYLQGRGTDTQYF
j_call: TRBJ2-3
d_call: TRBD1
v_call: TRBV6-5
clone_size: NA

cdr3_nt: TGTGCCACCAGTGATTCAGGGAAGGCTAATGAAAAACTGTTTTTT
cdr3_aa: CATSDSGKANEKLFF
j_call: TRBJ1-4
d_call: NA
v_call: TRBV24-1
clone_size: NA

cdr3_nt: TGTGCCAGCAGTCCCTCAGGGAATCAGCCCCAGCATTTT
cdr3_aa: CASSPSGNQPQHF
j_call: TRBJ1-5
d_call: NA
v_call: TRBV6-5
clone_size: many

cdr3_nt: TGTGCCAGCAGCGTAGGCACAGGGGGAAGCACCGGGGAGCTGTTTTTT
cdr3_aa: CASSVGTGGSTGELFF
j_call: TRBJ2-2
d_call: TRBD1
v_call: TRBV9
clone_size: NA

cdr3_nt: TGTGCCAGCAGCCGATCGATCGGGACTCTTAAAAACAATGAGCAGTTCTTC
cdr3_aa: CASSRSIGTLKNNEQFF
j_call: TRBJ2-1
d_call: NA
v_call: TRBV6-6
clone_size: NA

cdr3_nt: TGCAGCGTCGGGACAGGGATGGGCGAGCAGTACTTC
cdr3_aa: CSVGTGMGEQYF
j_call: TRBJ2-7
d_call: TRBD1
v_call: TRBV29-1
clone_size: few

cdr3_nt: TGCGCCAGCAGCCACTCATGGGGGGACAGGGAAAATCAGCCCCAGCATTTT
cdr3_aa: CASSHSWGDRENQPQHF
j_call: TRBJ1-5
d_call: TRBD1
v_call: TRBV4-3
clone_size: NA

cdr3_nt: TGTGCCAGCATGGGACAGGGACCGGGCGGCTACACCTTC
cdr3_aa: CASMGQGPGGYTF
j_call: TRBJ1-2
d_call: TRBD1
v_call: TRBV2
clone_size: once